This entry is about one T cell receptor (beta chain). Its antigen is not identified. These data are taken from a study of T cell responses to AZD1222 COVID-19 vaccine. Sequencing was performed with immunoSEQ multiplex PCR; in TCRdb, only in-frame clones are kept and a portion is missing. The repertoire holds over 150,000 clones, with 88% as singletons. Germline V gives CDR1 GTSNPN, CDR2 SVGIG (reference sequence). V gave up 1 base and J gave up 2 bases; unmatched junction bases: 5. This CDR3 has 15 amino acids. Study-wide results and caveats: Spike-wide coverage was observed for vaccine-associated CD4 TCRs, with dominant responses at 160-218 and 743-854. Donors skewed white British and female; clonal diversity was possibly underestimated. Targets within unmutated variant regions were reportedly found for nearly half of spike-specific TCRs.

The TCR originated in an adult who received the AZD1222 COVID-19 vaccine. The material was peripheral blood, obtained 28 days after the second AZD1222 dose. J is TRBJ2-1 and V is TRBV30, with 7 bases fitting TRBD1. For the CDR3, the DNA is TGTGCCTGGAGTGGGGGACAGAGGGCCTACAATGAGCAGTTCTTC. Residues: CAWSGGQRAYNEQFF.